This TCR beta chain comes out of a study of technical replicates of blood from a handful of donors. This clone was observed a handful of times. Germline V gives CDR1 SNHLY, CDR2 FYNNEI. The CDR3 is 15 residues long. Trimming stripped 6 bases from V and 4 bases from J, with 13 bases between. Profiled with immunoSEQ multiplex PCR; TCRdb holds only in-frame clones, not every one. Of around 60,000 clones listed, around 93% were seen once; the top ten hold 3.5% to 5%. The V call is TRBV2, the J call TRBJ1-6; tentatively, D is TRBD1 (5 bases). This clonotype originated in a human donor in good health. Some clones in this sample may be carry-over from other donors' samples. Sample: PBMCs. CDR3 bases: TGTGCCAGCAGCCCGACAGACAGTTATAATTCACCCCTCCACTTT. It is translated as CASSPTDSYNSPLHF. Together with reference TRBV2 and TRBJ1-6, the CDR3 gives the full variable domain: EPEVTQTPSHQVTQMGQEVILRCVPISNHLYFYWYRQILGQKVEFLVSFYNNEISEKSEIFDDQFSVERPDGSNFTLKIRSTKLEDSAMYFCASSPTDSYNSPLHFGNGTRLTVT.